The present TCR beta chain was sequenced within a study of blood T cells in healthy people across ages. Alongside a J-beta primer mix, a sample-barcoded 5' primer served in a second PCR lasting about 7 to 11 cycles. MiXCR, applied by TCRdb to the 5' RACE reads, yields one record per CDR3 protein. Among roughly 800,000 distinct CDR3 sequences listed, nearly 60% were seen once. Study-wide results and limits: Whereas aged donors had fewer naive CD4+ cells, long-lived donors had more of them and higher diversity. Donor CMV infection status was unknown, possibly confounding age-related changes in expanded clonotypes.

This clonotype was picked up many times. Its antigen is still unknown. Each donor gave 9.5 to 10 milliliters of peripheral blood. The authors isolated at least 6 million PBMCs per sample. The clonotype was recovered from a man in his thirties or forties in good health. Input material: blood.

In DNA, the CDR3 is TGTGCCAGCAGGGCCGGCGGTACCTACGAGCAGTACTTC. This translates into CASRAGGTYEQYF. The chain couples TRBV27 to TRBJ2-7; D is unclear. V was trimmed by 6 bases and J by 2 bases, leaving 11 bases between them. Germline V gene data show CDR1 as MNHEY and CDR2 as SMNVEV (reference sequence). The CDR3 loop spans 13 amino acids.